A single T cell receptor (beta chain) is shown here with its context. The target antigen is unknown. This sample is drawn from a study of a mutant IDH1 vaccine in newly diagnosed glioma. Turning to the study itself: The earlier regimen, radiotherapy, temozolomide, or both, was most often both. Study-level results: Most patients, approximately 93%, showed vaccine-induced immune responses. Pseudoprogression apparently lacked any relation to changes in top peripheral T cell clonotypes.

This table comes from immunoSEQ multiplex PCR, and its TCRdb copy is limited to in-frame clones, with some not included. This sample yields about 92,000 clones, of which 83% are seen a single time; around 7% belongs to the top ten. Noted time point: baseline, week 1 (first vaccination visit). Regarding treatment: pre-vaccination baseline after standard-of-care therapy. The receptor was isolated from a woman in her 50s with glioma. Sequencing used PBMCs, obtained from a glioma patient treated with radiotherapy, temozolomide or both.

The CDR3 loop reads CASSLGQGHEKLFF. DNA for the CDR3: TGTGCCAGCAGCTTAGGGCAGGGTCATGAAAAACTGTTTTTT. This chain links TRBV11-2 with TRBJ1-4, with a possible D match to TRBD1 (5 bases). V was shortened by 1 base and J by 6 bases, with 9 bases between the two germline ends. The germline V gene has CDR1 SGHAT and CDR2 FQNNGV. CDR3 length equals 14 residues.